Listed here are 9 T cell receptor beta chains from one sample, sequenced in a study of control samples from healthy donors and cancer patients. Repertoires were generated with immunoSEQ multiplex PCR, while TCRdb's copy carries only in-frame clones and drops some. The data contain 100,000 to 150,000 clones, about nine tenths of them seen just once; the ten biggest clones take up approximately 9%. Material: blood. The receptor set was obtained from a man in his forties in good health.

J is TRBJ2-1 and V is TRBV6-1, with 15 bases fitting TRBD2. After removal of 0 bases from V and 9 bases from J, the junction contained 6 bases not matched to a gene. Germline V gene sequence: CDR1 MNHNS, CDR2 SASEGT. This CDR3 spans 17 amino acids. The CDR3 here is CASSEAWTSGGGIEQFF. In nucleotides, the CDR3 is TGTGCCAGCAGTGAAGCTTGGACTAGCGGGGGGGGGATTGAGCAGTTCTTC.

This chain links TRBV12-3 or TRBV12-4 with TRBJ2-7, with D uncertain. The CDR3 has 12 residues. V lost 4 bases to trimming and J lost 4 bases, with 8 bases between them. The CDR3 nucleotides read TGTGCCAGCAGTTACTACTGGTACGAGCAGTACTTC. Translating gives CASSYYWYEQYF.

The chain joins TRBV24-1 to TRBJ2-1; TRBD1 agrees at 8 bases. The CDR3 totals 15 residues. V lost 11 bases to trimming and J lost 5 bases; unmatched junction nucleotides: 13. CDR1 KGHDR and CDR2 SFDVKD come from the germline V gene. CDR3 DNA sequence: TGTGCCAGCCAAACCTCCGGGACAGGACACAATGAGCAGTTCTTC. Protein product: CASQTSGTGHNEQFF.

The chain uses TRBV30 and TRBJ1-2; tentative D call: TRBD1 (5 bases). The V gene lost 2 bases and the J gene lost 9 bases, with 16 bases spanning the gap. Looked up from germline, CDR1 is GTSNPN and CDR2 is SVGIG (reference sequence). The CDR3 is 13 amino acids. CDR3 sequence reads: CAWSRSTGGSYTF. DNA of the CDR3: TGTGCCTGGAGTCGCAGCACGGGGGGTAGCTACACCTTC.

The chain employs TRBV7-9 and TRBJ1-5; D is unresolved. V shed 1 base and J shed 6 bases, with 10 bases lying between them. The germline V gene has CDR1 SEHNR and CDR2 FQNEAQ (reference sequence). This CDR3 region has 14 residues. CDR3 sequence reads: CASSLGVLGQPQHF. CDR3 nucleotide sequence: TGTGCCAGCAGCTTAGGGGTACTAGGTCAGCCCCAGCATTTT.

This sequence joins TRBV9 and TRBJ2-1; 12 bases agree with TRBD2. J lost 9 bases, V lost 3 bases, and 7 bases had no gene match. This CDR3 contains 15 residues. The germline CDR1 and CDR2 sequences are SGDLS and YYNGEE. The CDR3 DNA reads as TGTGCCAGCAGCGGGGGGCTAGCGGGGGGGACTGAGCAGTTCTTC. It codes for CASSGGLAGGTEQFF.

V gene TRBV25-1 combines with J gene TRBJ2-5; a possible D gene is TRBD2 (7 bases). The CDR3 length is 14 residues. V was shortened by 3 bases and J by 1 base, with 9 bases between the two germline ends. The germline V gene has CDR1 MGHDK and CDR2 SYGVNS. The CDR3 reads CASSEGGAQETQYF. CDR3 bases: TGTGCCAGCAGTGAGGGGGGGGCCCAAGAGACCCAGTACTTC.

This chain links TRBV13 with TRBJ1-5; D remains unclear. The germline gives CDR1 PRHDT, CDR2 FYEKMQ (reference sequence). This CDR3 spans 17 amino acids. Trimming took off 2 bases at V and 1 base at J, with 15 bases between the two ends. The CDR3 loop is CASSLRVGGNSNQPQHF. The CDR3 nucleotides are TGTGCCAGCAGCTTACGAGTGGGAGGCAACAGCAATCAGCCCCAGCATTTT.

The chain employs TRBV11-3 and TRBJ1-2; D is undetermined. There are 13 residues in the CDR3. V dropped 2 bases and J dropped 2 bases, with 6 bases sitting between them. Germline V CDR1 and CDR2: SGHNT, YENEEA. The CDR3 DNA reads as TGTGCCAGCAGCTTAACACTGAACTATGGCTACACCTTC. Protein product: CASSLTLNYGYTF.